This TCR beta chain was retrieved from a study of blood T cell repertoires in COVID-19. Overall study: The samples span acute and convalescent COVID-19 from the United States, Italy and Spain. T cells, B-cell-depleted T cells, or PBMCs supplied cDNA or gDNA.

Under the authors' procedure: The assay estimated nucleated cells by amplifying reference gene primers. Assay: immunoSEQ multiplex PCR; the TCRdb copy retains only in-frame clones and omits some. D and trimming come from the DNA, and the V and J calls and clone size come from that table. The data contain about 82,000 clones, roughly 80% of them singletons. V was pared by 6 bases and J by 7 bases, with 6 bases of the junction left unmatched. The CDR3 loop spans 14 amino acids. Germline V CDR1 and CDR2: MNHEY, SVGAGI. Sequenced sample: peripheral blood. This chain uses TRBV6-5 with TRBJ1-6, with 7 bases fitting TRBD1. The source is a woman aged 40-49 years with active or convalescent COVID-19. CDR3 region: CASSIGQENSPLHF. CDR3 DNA sequence: TGTGCCAGCAGCATCGGACAGGAGAATTCACCCCTCCACTTT.